These 20 T cell receptor beta chains originate from one sample sequenced in a study of regulatory T cells in long-lasting Graves disease. Time point specified: newly diagnosed GD, antithyroid drugs for less than 3 months. PBMC-extracted RNA yielded the TCR library. In building TCR beta libraries, iRepertoire HTBI primers were used together with Arm-PCR of CDR3 regions. TCRdb recomputed calls from the multiplex PCR reads with MiXCR, one row per CDR3 protein. The profile shows roughly 520,000 distinct CDR3 sequences, about 12% of them singletons. This sample was also put to use in a study of T cells in Graves' hyperthyroidism and ophthalmopathy.

The material was peripheral blood mononuclear cells (PBMCs), obtained at new diagnosis, from a patient treated with antithyroid drugs. The receptors were sampled from a woman under 40 with Graves disease.

V gene TRBV12-3 or TRBV12-4 combines with J gene TRBJ2-5; 15 bases are a match to TRBD2. The CDR3 length is 18 residues. The J segment lost 2 bases and the V segment lost 7 bases, leaving 11 bases of the junction unmatched. The CDR3 DNA is TGTGCCAGCACCTCCACTGGGACTAGCGGGAGGTATCAAGAGACCCAGTACTTC. It translates to CASTSTGTSGRYQETQYF.

This clonotype has a count of ten or more. The chain links TRBV6-1 to TRBJ2-5; TRBD1 is a possible D gene (6 bases). The CDR3 has 15 amino acids. CDR1 is MNHNS and CDR2 is SASEGT in the germline V gene. Trimming removed 7 bases at V and 0 bases at J, with 15 bases between. The chain's CDR3 is CASTPYRDNQETQYF. CDR3 sequence (DNA): TGTGCCAGCACCCCCTACCGGGACAACCAAGAGACCCAGTACTTC.

Notes on this clonotype: This sequence may be a read error, since a much larger clone differs from it by one base. This chain connects TRBV13 to TRBJ2-7; 7 bases match TRBD1. This CDR3 is built from 18 residues. Per germline, CDR1 PRHDT and CDR2 FYEKMQ (reference sequence). The V gene end was trimmed by 4 bases and the J gene end by 0 bases; junction bases not matched to a gene: 15. The CDR3: CASSSLGLQGMSSYEQYF. The CDR3 DNA reads TGTGCCAGCAGCTCCCTAGGCCTACAGGGGATGAGCTCCTACGAGCAGTACTTC.

There are many counts of this clonotype. V gene TRBV24-1 combines with J gene TRBJ2-1; TRBD1 might be the D (6 bases). The CDR3 is made up of 17 amino acids. Germline CDR1 and CDR2: KGHDR and SFDVKD. Trimming took off 2 bases at V and 6 bases at J, with 19 bases between the two ends. The CDR3 DNA is TGTGCCACCAGTGATTCGTACTCACCGGGACATAGCAATGAGCAGTTCTTC. It encodes CATSDSYSPGHSNEQFF.

This clonotype was seen ten or more times. V usage is TRBV27 and J usage is TRBJ2-1, with a weak D call TRBD2 (5 bases). The CDR3 extends over 14 amino acids. From germline, CDR1 is MNHEY and CDR2 SMNVEV (reference sequence). Between the trimmed V and J ends, which lost 3 bases and 0 bases, there was a span of 6 bases. DNA of the CDR3: TGTGCCAGCAGTTTGCGGGCCTCCTACAATGAGCAGTTCTTC. Translating it yields CASSLRASYNEQFF.

This clonotype was recorded at least ten times. The genes are TRBV6-1 and TRBJ1-2; 7 positions match TRBD1. The CDR3 covers 15 residues. The germline V gene encodes CDR1 MNHNS and CDR2 SASEGT. J was trimmed by 8 bases and V by 6 bases; bases with no gene match: 15. CDR3: CASRDPRGGIRGYTF. As DNA, the CDR3 is TGTGCCAGCAGAGATCCCAGGGGGGGCATCAGGGGCTACACCTTC.

A few counts support this clonotype. The V gene is TRBV19, the J gene TRBJ1-4; D remains unclear. V lost 3 bases and J 8 bases, leaving 7 bases between the germline ends. Germline V gene sequence: CDR1 LNHDA, CDR2 SQIVND (reference sequence). This CDR3 has 12 amino acids. The DNA of the CDR3 is TGTGCCAGTAGTATCGCGGCAGAAAAACTGTTTTTT. It encodes CASSIAAEKLFF. The full variable domain, with the rest looked up from reference TRBV19 and TRBJ1-4, is DGGITQSPKYLFRKEGQNVTLSCEQNLNHDAMYWYRQDPGQGLRLIYYSQIVNDFQKGDIAEGYSVSREKKESFPLTVTSAQKNPTAFYLCASSIAAEKLFFGSGTQLSVL.

The rearrangement uses TRBV7-2 and TRBJ2-5, with TRBD1 matching 7 bases. V shed 1 base, J shed 5 bases, and the junction held 7 bases outside the gene matches. Germline CDR1 reads SGHTA; CDR2 reads FQGNSA. The CDR3 totals 15 residues. The CDR3 loop is CASSLDQGGWETQYF. CDR3 in DNA: TGTGCCAGCAGCTTAGATCAAGGGGGCTGGGAGACCCAGTACTTC.

The table lists this clonotype with a few counts. The J gene is TRBJ1-3, the V gene TRBV6-1, with a possible D match to TRBD1 (6 bases). This CDR3 has 15 amino acids. The V end lost 5 bases, the J end lost 0 bases, and 11 bases lay between the germline ends. The V gene's germline CDR1 is MNHNS and CDR2 SASEGT. This CDR3 reads CASSPWGHSGNTIYF. DNA of the CDR3: TGTGCCAGCAGTCCGTGGGGACACTCTGGAAACACCATATATTTT.

This clonotype was picked up many times. The V gene is TRBV29-1, the J gene TRBJ2-1; 9 nucleotides line up with TRBD2. The CDR3 covers 13 residues. V shed 4 bases, J shed 5 bases, and the junction held 3 bases outside the gene matches. Per the germline V gene, CDR1 is SQVTM and CDR2 is ANQGSEA. The CDR3 reads CSVGAGGHNEQFF. Written as DNA, the CDR3 is TGCAGCGTTGGGGCGGGAGGGCACAATGAGCAGTTCTTC.

This clonotype was found a few times. The chain has TRBV5-6 and TRBJ2-3; no clear D gene. CDR3 size: 12 residues. Germline V CDR1 and CDR2: SGHDT, YYEEEE. Trimming stripped 2 bases from V and 8 bases from J, with 9 bases between. CDR3 DNA: TGTGCCAGCAGCTTAGACCGGGCTACGCAGTATTTT. This encodes CASSLDRATQYF.

This clonotype was recorded at least ten times. The gene calls are TRBV12-3 or TRBV12-4 and TRBJ2-3, with D uncertain. CDR3 length: 13 amino acids. Trimming removed 3 bases from V and 2 bases from J, with 6 bases in between. The CDR3 here is CASSFLNTDTQYF. The CDR3 DNA reads as TGTGCCAGCAGTTTCCTTAACACAGATACGCAGTATTTT.

This clonotype appeared many times. The chain links TRBV29-1 to TRBJ2-1; TRBD2 matches 7 bases. Germline CDR1 and CDR2: SQVTM and ANQGSEA. The V gene end was trimmed by 7 bases and the J gene end by 3 bases; junction bases not matched to a gene: 6. The CDR3 has 13 amino acids. CDR3 amino acids: CSASGPLYNEQFF. The CDR3 nucleotides read TGCAGCGCTAGCGGACCGCTCTACAATGAGCAGTTCTTC.

Points on this clonotype: It is likely a read error: a sequence one base away is far more abundant. V and J are TRBV7-2 and TRBJ2-5, with D possibly TRBD2 on 6 matching bases. The J call may not be correct, given that the DNA end is closer to TRBJ2-7. The CDR3 is 17 residues long. Germline V gene lookup returns CDR1 SGHTA and CDR2 FQGNSA. CDR3 nucleotide sequence: TGTGCCAGCAGCTTAGGTCCAGTCGTACGATCCGGGGGCGAGCAGTACTTC. Amino acids: CASSLGPVVRSGGEQYF.

The J gene is TRBJ1-2, the V gene TRBV5-1; 12 nucleotides align to TRBD1. Trimming took 4 bases from V and 4 from J; bases not matched to a gene: 17. The CDR3 covers 19 residues. Germline V gene sequence: CDR1 SGHRS, CDR2 YFSETQ. The DNA of the CDR3 is TGCGCCAGCAGCAATATGCCGGGACAGGGGGCGCGGACCGCCTATGGCTACACCTTC. It is translated as CASSNMPGQGARTAYGYTF.

This chain joins TRBV7-2 and TRBJ2-7, with TRBD2 matching over 11 bases. The CDR3 is made up of 16 amino acids. Germline V lookup: CDR1 SGHTA, CDR2 FQGNSA. V dropped 1 base and J dropped 3; count of bases not matched to a gene: 5. The CDR3 loop reads CASSLVAGGARYEQYF. CDR3 coding DNA: TGTGCCAGCAGCTTAGTAGCGGGAGGGGCTCGCTACGAGCAGTACTTC.

V is TRBV5-1 and J is TRBJ2-7; D is undetermined. The CDR3 is 16 residues long. Trimming took off 0 bases at V and 4 bases at J, with 17 bases between the two ends. From germline, CDR1 is SGHRS and CDR2 YFSETQ. The CDR3 DNA reads as TGCGCCAGCAGCTTGGGGCGTCCTGCGGATTCTTACGAGCAGTACTTC. It specifies CASSLGRPADSYEQYF. Complete variable domain (other parts from reference TRBV5-1 and TRBJ2-7): KAGVTQTPRYLIKTRGQQVTLSCSPISGHRSVSWYQQTPGQGLQFLFEYFSETQRNKGNFPGRFSGRQFSNSRSEMNVSTLELGDSALYLCASSLGRPADSYEQYFGPGTRLTVT.

Many counts were recorded for this clonotype. The V and J genes are TRBV2 and TRBJ2-5; tentative D call: TRBD1 (6 bases). The CDR3 has 13 residues. Per the germline V gene, CDR1 is SNHLY and CDR2 is FYNNEI. The V end was cut by 8 bases, the J end by 2 bases, with 12 bases between. The CDR3, as DNA: TGTGCCAGCGCGAACAGGGTTCAAGAGACCCAGTACTTC. Translating gives CASANRVQETQYF. Drawing the rest from reference TRBV2 and TRBJ2-5, the complete variable domain is EPEVTQTPSHQVTQMGQEVILRCVPISNHLYFYWYRQILGQKVEFLVSFYNNEISEKSEIFDDQFSVERPDGSNFTLKIRSTKLEDSAMYFCASANRVQETQYFGPGTRLLVL.

This clonotype was counted many times. The chain links TRBV2 to TRBJ2-7; D might be TRBD1 or TRBD2, each matching 5 bases. Trimming took 6 bases from V and 9 from J, leaving 12 bases between them. This CDR3 has 11 amino acids. The V gene's germline CDR1 is SNHLY and CDR2 FYNNEI. The CDR3: CASRPNGAQYF. The CDR3, as DNA: TGTGCCAGCAGACCCAACGGGGCGCAGTACTTC. Combining the CDR3 with reference TRBV2 and TRBJ2-7 gives the whole variable domain EPEVTQTPSHQVTQMGQEVILRCVPISNHLYFYWYRQILGQKVEFLVSFYNNEISEKSEIFDDQFSVERPDGSNFTLKIRSTKLEDSAMYFCASRPNGAQYFGPGTRLTVT.

This clonotype was recorded many times. CDR3 nucleotide sequence: TGCGCCAGCAGCTTAACTACAGGGGCAGCGGGTCAGCCCCAGCATTTT. Protein sequence: CASSLTTGAAGQPQHF. The chain carries TRBV5-1 and TRBJ1-5, with 7 bases matching TRBD1. Germline assignment: CDR1 SGHRS and CDR2 YFSETQ. The CDR3 consists of 16 residues. J gave up 6 bases and V 2 bases, and 11 bases lay outside the gene matches.